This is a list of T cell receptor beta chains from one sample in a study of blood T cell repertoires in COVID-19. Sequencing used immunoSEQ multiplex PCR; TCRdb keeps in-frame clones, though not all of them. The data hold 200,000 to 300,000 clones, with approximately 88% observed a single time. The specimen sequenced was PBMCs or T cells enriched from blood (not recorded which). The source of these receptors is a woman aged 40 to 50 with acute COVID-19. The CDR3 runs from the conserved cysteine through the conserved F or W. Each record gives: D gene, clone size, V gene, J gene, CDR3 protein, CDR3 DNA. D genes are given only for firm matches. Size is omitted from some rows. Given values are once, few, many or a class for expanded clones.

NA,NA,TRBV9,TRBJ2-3,CASSLLSGPRTDTQYF,TGTGCCAGCAGCCTTCTAAGTGGGCCTCGCACAGATACGCAGTATTTT
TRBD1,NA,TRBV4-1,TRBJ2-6,CASRSSVDRAYSGANVLTF,TGCGCCAGCCGCTCGTCCGTAGACAGGGCCTACTCTGGGGCCAACGTCCTGACTTTC
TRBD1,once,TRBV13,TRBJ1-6,CASSQTRTGNSPLHF,TGTGCCAGCAGCCAGACAAGGACAGGGAATTCACCCCTCCACTTT
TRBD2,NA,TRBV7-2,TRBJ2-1,CASSKRTSGGIYNEQFF,TGTGCCAGCAGCAAACGGACTAGCGGGGGCATATACAATGAGCAGTTCTTC
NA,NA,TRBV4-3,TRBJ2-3,CASSLRSTDTQYF,TGCGCCAGCAGCCTGCGGAGCACAGATACGCAGTATTTT
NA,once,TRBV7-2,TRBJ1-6,CASSLAGAGWGNSPLHF,TGTGCCAGCAGCTTAGCGGGGGCAGGGTGGGGTAATTCACCCCTCCACTTT
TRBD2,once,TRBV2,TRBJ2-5,CATQAPGLAPKETQYF,TGTGCCACCCAGGCCCCAGGACTAGCGCCCAAAGAGACCCAGTACTTC
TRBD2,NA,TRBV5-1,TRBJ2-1,CASSFAGRGNEQFF,TGCGCCAGCAGCTTTGCAGGGAGGGGCAATGAGCAGTTCTTC
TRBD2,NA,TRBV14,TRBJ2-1,CASSLTSGRQHEQFF,TGTGCCAGCAGCTTGACTAGCGGGAGGCAGCATGAGCAGTTCTTC
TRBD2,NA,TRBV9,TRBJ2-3,CASSVASGGAWDTQYF,TGTGCCAGCAGCGTAGCCAGCGGGGGGGCATGGGATACGCAGTATTTT
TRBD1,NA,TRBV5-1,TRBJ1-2,CASSSSGTGYGYTF,TGCGCCAGCAGCTCTTCCGGGACAGGCTATGGCTACACCTTC
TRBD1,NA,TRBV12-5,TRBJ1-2,CASGLVQGRDGYTF,TGTGCTAGTGGTTTGGTACAGGGGCGTGATGGCTACACCTTC
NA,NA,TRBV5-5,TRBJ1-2,CASSLAITGPNYGYTF,TGTGCCAGCAGCTTGGCCATCACAGGCCCTAACTATGGCTACACCTTC
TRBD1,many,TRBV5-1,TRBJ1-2,CASSPGQGAYGYTF,TGCGCCAGCAGCCCCGGACAGGGTGCATATGGCTACACCTTC
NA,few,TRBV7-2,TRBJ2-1,CASSLTRVGGEQFF,TGTGCCAGCAGCTTGACGAGGGTGGGAGGTGAGCAGTTCTTC
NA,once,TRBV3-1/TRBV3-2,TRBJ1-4,CASKQGWSEKLFF,TGTGCCAGTAAACAGGGTTGGTCGGAAAAACTGTTTTTT
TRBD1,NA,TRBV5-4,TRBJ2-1,CASSTRTGGAFNEQFF,TGTGCCAGCAGCACGAGGACAGGGGGGGCTTTTAATGAGCAGTTCTTC
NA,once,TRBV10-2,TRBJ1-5,CASSVAGNQPQHF,TGCGCCAGCAGTGTCGCAGGGAATCAGCCCCAGCATTTT
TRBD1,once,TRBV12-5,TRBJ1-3,CASGWVTGDGNTIYF,TGTGCTAGTGGTTGGGTGACAGGGGACGGAAACACCATATATTTT
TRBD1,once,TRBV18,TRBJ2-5,CASSPLGQGGETQYF,TGTGCCAGCTCACCACTGGGACAGGGAGGGGAGACCCAGTACTTC
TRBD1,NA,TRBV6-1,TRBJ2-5,CASSELGQVGGETQYF,TGTGCCAGCAGTGAACTGGGACAGGTAGGGGGAGAGACCCAGTACTTC
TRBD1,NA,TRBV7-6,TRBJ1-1,CASSGRQGRDTEAFF,TGTGCCAGCAGCGGGCGACAGGGTCGAGACACTGAAGCTTTCTTT
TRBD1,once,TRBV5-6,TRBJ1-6,CASSDRGNSPLHF,TGTGCCAGCAGCGACAGGGGTAATTCACCCCTCCACTTT
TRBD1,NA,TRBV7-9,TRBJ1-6,CASSTGQGGNSPLHF,TGTGCCAGCAGCACGGGACAGGGGGGTAATTCACCCCTCCACTTT
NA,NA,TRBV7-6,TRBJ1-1,CASSSKYRAEAFF,TGTGCCAGCAGCTCCAAATACAGGGCTGAAGCTTTCTTT
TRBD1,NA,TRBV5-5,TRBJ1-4,CASSSRGTGLGEKLFF,TGTGCCAGCAGCTCCCGCGGGACAGGGTTGGGGGAAAAACTGTTTTTT
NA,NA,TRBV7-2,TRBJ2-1,CASSLRQGFYNEQFF,TGTGCCAGCAGCTTGAGGCAGGGGTTCTACAATGAGCAGTTCTTC